The rows below give T cell receptor beta chains drawn from one sample of a study of shared clonotypes between healthy human individuals. Assay: immunoSEQ multiplex PCR; the TCRdb copy retains only in-frame clones and omits some. The table lists 180,000 or so clones, about 93% of them singletons. Sequencing input: naive CD4+ T cells sorted from blood. These receptors all come from a woman in her thirties in good health. CDR3s include the opening cysteine and the closing phenylalanine or tryptophan. A D gene is named only where the DNA matches it firmly. The size field is filled for only some rows; it gives once, few, many or a size class.

TRBJ2-1	.	.	TRBV19	CASRSFRTVPTNEQFF	TGTGCCAGTAGGTCTTTTAGGACAGTACCCACCAATGAGCAGTTCTTC
TRBJ2-1	once	.	TRBV19	CASSTGTVFNEQFF	TGTGCCAGTAGTACCGGGACCGTGTTCAATGAGCAGTTCTTC
TRBJ2-7	.	TRBD1	TRBV28	CASSSLGTEHYEQYF	TGTGCCAGCAGTTCCCTCGGGACAGAGCACTACGAGCAGTACTTC
TRBJ2-3	.	.	TRBV18	CASSPVAVGNTQYF	TGTGCCAGCTCACCCGTGGCGGTAGGGAACACGCAGTATTTT
TRBJ2-7	.	TRBD2	TRBV19	CASSMPGLAVYEQYF	TGTGCCAGTAGTATGCCGGGACTAGCGGTGTACGAGCAGTACTTC
TRBJ2-5	.	TRBD2	TRBV19	CASRGLAGGETQYF	TGTGCCAGTAGGGGACTAGCGGGAGGAGAGACCCAGTACTTC
TRBJ2-1	.	.	TRBV27	CASRKQEGEQFF	TGTGCCAGCAGAAAGCAAGAGGGAGAGCAGTTCTTC
TRBJ1-1	.	.	TRBV7-8	CASSFRREDWGGTEAFF	TGTGCCAGCAGCTTTCGAAGAGAGGATTGGGGGGGCACTGAAGCTTTCTTT
TRBJ2-1	.	.	TRBV4-1	CASSPHGGNEQFF	TGCGCCAGCAGCCCCCACGGGGGAAATGAGCAGTTCTTC
TRBJ2-1	once	TRBD2	TRBV7-6	CASSLIGATSGYNEQFF	TGTGCCAGCAGCTTAATCGGCGCGACTAGCGGATACAATGAGCAGTTCTTC
TRBJ2-7	.	.	TRBV7-9	CASSQDPTVGEQYF	TGTGCCAGCAGCCAGGACCCGACGGTAGGCGAGCAGTACTTC
TRBJ1-2	.	.	TRBV5-4	CASSLSEAHGYTF	TGTGCCAGCAGCTTGAGTGAGGCGCATGGCTACACCTTC
TRBJ1-4	.	.	TRBV28	CASRTATNEKLFF	TGTGCCAGCAGGACTGCAACTAATGAAAAACTGTTTTTT
TRBJ1-2	.	.	TRBV29-1	CSVGPGDRTYGYTF	TGCAGCGTTGGTCCGGGCGACAGAACCTATGGCTACACCTTC
TRBJ2-1	.	TRBD2	TRBV5-1	CASSLEVSGSKIYNEQFF	TGCGCCAGCAGCTTGGAAGTTAGCGGGAGCAAGATTTACAATGAGCAGTTCTTC
TRBJ2-1	.	TRBD1	TRBV28	CASSLIRTGGNEQFF	TGTGCCAGCAGTTTAATCCGGACAGGGGGGAATGAGCAGTTCTTC
TRBJ2-7	.	TRBD2	TRBV6-5	CASSYAGTSGNYEQYF	TGTGCCAGCAGTTACGCCGGGACTAGCGGAAACTACGAGCAGTACTTC
TRBJ2-7	.	TRBD1	TRBV7-1	CASSLAPYRGKGEQYF	TGTGCCAGCAGCTTAGCCCCATACAGGGGGAAGGGCGAGCAGTACTTC
TRBJ2-5	.	.	TRBV5-5	CASRRRQVAETQYF	TGTGCCAGCAGGCGAAGACAGGTGGCAGAGACCCAGTACTTC
TRBJ1-2	.	.	TRBV19	CASRRTPNYGYTF	TGTGCCAGTAGGAGGACACCTAACTATGGCTACACCTTC
TRBJ2-7	.	TRBD1	TRBV18	CASSPGHGQGGEQYF	TGTGCCAGCTCACCAGGCCATGGACAGGGCGGCGAGCAGTACTTC
TRBJ2-4	.	.	TRBV16	CASGTGLKLAKNIQYF	TGTGCCAGCGGTACAGGGTTGAAACTAGCCAAAAACATTCAGTACTTC
TRBJ1-5	few	.	TRBV18	CASSPWDQIGNQPQHF	TGTGCCAGCTCACCATGGGACCAAATTGGCAATCAGCCCCAGCATTTT
TRBJ2-3	.	TRBD2	TRBV9	CASSAYAGTSGSTDTQYF	TGTGCCAGCAGCGCGTATGCAGGGACTAGCGGGAGCACAGATACGCAGTATTTT
TRBJ2-7	.	.	TRBV28	CASSLTYYEQYF	TGTGCCAGCAGTCTAACATACTACGAGCAGTACTTC
TRBJ2-6	.	TRBD1	TRBV7-3	CASSSPGQGLRAGANVLTF	TGTGCCAGCAGCTCACCGGGACAGGGGCTTAGGGCTGGGGCCAACGTCCTGACTTTC
TRBJ2-7	.	.	TRBV6-1	CASRRQATVSDEQYF	TGTGCCAGCAGACGCCAAGCGACAGTCTCGGACGAGCAGTACTTC
TRBJ2-5	.	.	TRBV27	CASRSEGAGEETQYF	TGTGCCAGCCGCTCGGAAGGGGCAGGAGAAGAGACCCAGTACTTC
TRBJ1-2	once	.	TRBV5-6	CASSWGRDSGPGNYGYTF	TGTGCCAGCAGCTGGGGCCGGGACTCCGGGCCGGGGAACTATGGCTACACCTTC
TRBJ1-4	.	.	TRBV28	CASSLGGNNEKLFF	TGTGCCAGCAGTTTAGGGGGGAATAATGAAAAACTGTTTTTT
TRBJ2-1	.	.	TRBV20-1	CSIQDRNEQFF	TGCAGTATACAAGATCGCAATGAGCAGTTCTTC
TRBJ2-3	.	.	TRBV30	CAGGGTSTDTQYF	TGTGCCGGAGGGGGGACTAGCACAGATACGCAGTATTTT
TRBJ2-1	.	TRBD2	TRBV4-1	CASSPLAASYNEQFF	TGCGCCAGCAGCCCCCTAGCGGCCTCCTACAATGAGCAGTTCTTC
TRBJ2-7	.	.	TRBV5-1	CASSLLMDSTYEQYF	TGCGCCAGCAGCTTGCTTATGGACAGTACCTACGAGCAGTACTTC
TRBJ2-7	.	TRBD1	TRBV7-3	CASSLQGDSYEQYF	TGTGCCAGCAGCTTACAGGGGGATTCCTACGAGCAGTACTTC
TRBJ1-2	.	.	TRBV5-5	CASSFYKTRYGYTF	TGTGCCAGCAGCTTTTATAAGACGAGGTATGGCTACACCTTC
TRBJ1-2	.	.	TRBV6-5	CASSPKTGNYGYTF	TGTGCCAGCAGCCCTAAAACAGGGAACTATGGCTACACCTTC
TRBJ2-5	.	TRBD1	TRBV27	CASSFTGGAGEQYF	TGTGCCAGCAGTTTCACAGGGGGCGCGGGGGAGCAGTACTTC
TRBJ2-5	.	.	TRBV11-2	CASSTEFGLLQETQYF	TGTGCCAGCAGCACGGAATTCGGACTTCTCCAAGAGACCCAGTACTTC
TRBJ2-7	.	TRBD2	TRBV2	CASSHRLAGGNEQYF	TGTGCCAGCAGCCACAGACTAGCGGGAGGGAACGAGCAGTACTTC
TRBJ2-7	.	TRBD2	TRBV6-5	CASSYSAGGIYEQYF	TGTGCCAGCAGTTACTCAGCGGGAGGGATCTACGAGCAGTACTTC
TRBJ2-7	.	.	TRBV25-1	CASKGGAQTGEQYF	TGTGCCAGCAAAGGGGGAGCCCAAACGGGGGAGCAGTACTTC
TRBJ2-7	.	.	TRBV28	CASSFGTFYEQYF	TGTGCCAGCAGTTTCGGCACATTCTACGAGCAGTACTTC
TRBJ2-2	.	TRBD1	TRBV6-6	CASTPTGTTKTGELFF	TGTGCCAGCACCCCGACAGGGACCACAAAAACCGGGGAGCTGTTTTTT
TRBJ2-6	.	.	TRBV7-9	CASSSGIAGANVLTF	TGTGCCAGCAGCTCCGGGATAGCTGGGGCCAACGTCCTGACTTTC
TRBJ2-7	.	TRBD2	TRBV28	CASTFWAGGEYF	TGTGCCAGCACGTTCTGGGCGGGAGGGGAGTACTTC
TRBJ2-3	.	TRBD2	TRBV5-1	CASSFGVAGGPDTQYF	TGCGCCAGCAGCTTTGGGGTAGCGGGAGGCCCCGATACGCAGTATTTT
TRBJ2-5	.	TRBD2	TRBV15	CATRRLAGGSETQYF	TGTGCCACCAGACGCCTAGCGGGAGGATCGGAGACCCAGTACTTC
TRBJ2-3	once	.	TRBV28	CASSRGSAVDTQYF	TGTGCCAGCAGTAGAGGGTCGGCCGTAGATACGCAGTATTTT
TRBJ2-3	.	.	TRBV27	CASSTRADTQYF	TGTGCCAGCAGTACTCGAGCAGATACGCAGTATTTT
TRBJ2-7	once	.	TRBV18	CASSRPLDKPYEQYF	TGTGCCAGCTCACGACCTCTGGACAAGCCCTACGAGCAGTACTTC
TRBJ2-3	once	TRBD2	TRBV10-2	CASTGGASTDTQYF	TGCGCCAGCACCGGGGGGGCTAGCACAGATACGCAGTATTTT